The source of this T cell receptor (beta chain) is a study of blood T cells in healthy people across ages. Study outcomes and limitations: Reliance upon unsorted PBMCs precluded definitive naive versus antigen-experienced comparison. There was a strong correlation between TCR beta diversity and naive T cell percentage. Long-lived and aged donors differed, with more naive CD4+ cells and higher diversity in the long-lived.

The germline V and J ends were trimmed by 4 bases and 13 bases, with 20 bases remaining between them. There are 15 residues in the CDR3. On this clonotype itself: Its matching antigen is unknown.

A second about 7 to 11 cycle PCR used barcoded and J-beta primers. A single record per CDR3 protein comes from TCRdb applying MiXCR to the 5' RACE reads. This repertoire shows 650,000 to 700,000 distinct CDR3 sequences, 32% found once; its top ten account for over 15%. Each individual donor underwent a draw of ten milliliters of peripheral blood. Sequencing was carried out using blood. The origin of this receptor is a woman of 80 years or more in good health. The chain couples TRBV12-3 or TRBV12-4 to TRBJ1-6; no reliable D call. CDR3 loop: CASSSNDYAGTPLHF. The CDR3, as DNA: TGTGCCAGCAGTTCGAACGATTATGCCGGCACGCCCCTCCACTTT.